One sample yielded the 15 T cell receptor beta chains listed below, sequenced in a study of T cells after yellow fever vaccination. MiXCR was run by TCRdb on the 5' RACE reads, yielding one entry per CDR3 protein. The data contain approximately 610,000 distinct CDR3 sequences, around 17% of them singletons. The sample here was PBMCs, taken 5 to 6 days after the first yellow fever vaccination. The receptors here all came from a man aged 18-30 years who received the YFV17D yellow fever vaccine.

The gene calls are TRBV24-1 and TRBJ2-3; tentative D call: TRBD2 (5 bases). V was pared by 2 bases and J by 2 bases, with 13 bases between. This CDR3 is 16 amino acids long. The germline gives CDR1 KGHDR, CDR2 SFDVKD. This chain's CDR3 is CATSDSGSGYTDTQYF. CDR3 DNA: TGTGCCACCAGTGATTCGGGGAGCGGATACACAGATACGCAGTATTTT.

This clonotype came up once. The chain uses TRBV20-1 and TRBJ2-7; D may be TRBD2 (6 bases). Between the trimmed V and J ends, which lost 6 bases and 6 bases, there was a span of 24 bases. There are 15 residues in the CDR3. Germline V gene data show CDR1 as DFQATT and CDR2 as SNEGSKA (reference sequence). CDR3 protein: CSANFQGSGLGEQYF. CDR3 nucleotide sequence: TGCAGTGCAAACTTCCAGGGTAGCGGATTGGGCGAGCAGTACTTC.

The chain employs TRBV5-1 and TRBJ1-5; 7 nucleotides line up with TRBD1. V trimming: 9 bases; J trimming: 7 bases; junction bases outside the gene matches: 13. Per the germline V gene, CDR1 is SGHRS and CDR2 is YFSETQ. CDR3 length: 14 amino acids. CDR3 nucleotide sequence: TGCGCCAACCACAAAACAGGGGCGCTACAGCCCCAGCATTTT. Translated, it gives CANHKTGALQPQHF.

Only a few counts were recorded for this clonotype. J is TRBJ2-3 and V is TRBV5-4; 12 nucleotides agree with TRBD1. Trimming took 4 bases from V and 6 from J; bases not matched to a gene: 9. The CDR3 totals 16 residues. Germline V lookup: CDR1 SGHNT, CDR2 YYREEE (reference sequence). CDR3 loop: CASSPGQGAYWDTQYF. CDR3 sequence (DNA): TGTGCCAGCAGCCCGGGACAGGGGGCCTATTGGGATACGCAGTATTTT. Full variable domain (rest looked up from reference TRBV5-4 and TRBJ2-3): ETGVTQSPTHLIKTRGQQVTLRCSSQSGHNTVSWYQQALGQGPQFIFQYYREEENGRGNFPPRFSGLQFPNYSSELNVNALELDDSALYLCASSPGQGAYWDTQYFGPGTRLTVL.

In its sample, this clonotype was seen many times. The chain uses TRBV20-1 and TRBJ2-1; D is unresolved. The CDR3 is 12 amino acids. The V and J ends lost 5 bases and 4 bases respectively, with 9 bases between them. From germline, CDR1 is DFQATT and CDR2 SNEGSKA (reference sequence). CDR3 bases: TGCAGTGCTCCGCACGCGTACAATGAGCAGTTCTTC. Its translation: CSAPHAYNEQFF.

This clonotype has more than one count but fewer than ten. The rearrangement links TRBV6-5 to TRBJ1-2; tentatively, D is TRBD1 (6 bases). Trimming removed 6 bases at V and 4 bases at J, with 18 bases between. Germline loops: CDR1 MNHEY, CDR2 SVGAGI. The CDR3 is made up of 15 amino acids. The CDR3 protein is CASSLDSRGAYGYTF. CDR3 sequence (DNA): TGTGCCAGCAGCTTGGACAGTCGGGGGGCCTATGGCTACACCTTC.

This clonotype has more than one count but fewer than ten. The genes are TRBV3-1 and TRBJ2-1; no clear D gene. The CDR3 is 14 amino acids. Trimming shortened V by 4 bases and J by 8 bases, and 15 bases separated the two germline ends. The V gene's germline CDR1 is LGHDT and CDR2 YNNKEL (reference sequence). The CDR3 spells CASSPPAQWHEQFF. The CDR3, as DNA: TGTGCCAGCAGCCCGCCGGCCCAGTGGCATGAGCAGTTCTTC.

Regarding this clonotype: This may stem from a read error, because a much larger clone lies one nucleotide away. The chain couples TRBV6-2 or TRBV6-3 to TRBJ2-2; D is unresolved. V was shortened by 6 bases and J by 1 base, with 9 bases between the two germline ends. The CDR3 is 14 amino acids. Germline CDR1 and CDR2: MNHEY and SVGEGT. CDR3 sequence reads: CASSHSRNTGELFF. CDR3 nucleotide sequence: TGTGCCAGCAGCCACTCCAGGAACACCGGGGAGCTGTTTTTT.

This clonotype was detected only a few times. The chain is built from TRBV6-1 and TRBJ1-2; 7 bases align to TRBD1. This CDR3 spans 18 amino acids. From germline, CDR1 is MNHNS and CDR2 SASEGT. The V gene end was trimmed by 6 bases and the J gene end by 3 bases; junction bases not matched to a gene: 19. The CDR3 sequence: CASSFVPTGTGRDYGYTF. The CDR3 DNA is TGTGCCAGCAGCTTCGTCCCGACAGGGACGGGGCGCGACTATGGCTACACCTTC.

This clonotype has more than one count but fewer than ten. The chain has TRBV11-2 and TRBJ1-3; D ambiguous. The CDR3 has 16 amino acids. Germline CDR1 reads SGHAT; CDR2 reads FQNNGV. V lost 7 bases, J lost 3 bases, and 19 bases lay in between. CDR3 sequence: CASTPRGEMGGNTIYF. The CDR3, as DNA: TGTGCCAGCACCCCCCGTGGGGAAATGGGTGGAAACACCATATATTTT. The full variable domain, in which reference TRBV11-2 and TRBJ1-3 provide the parts outside the CDR3, is EAGVAQSPRYKIIEKRQSVAFWCNPISGHATLYWYQQILGQGPKLLIQFQNNGVVDDSQLPKDRFSAERLKGVDSTLKIQPAKLEDSAVYLCASTPRGEMGGNTIYFGEGSWLTVV.

This clonotype was counted only a few times. The V call is TRBV19, the J call TRBJ1-1; D perhaps matches TRBD1 (5 bases). Germline loops: CDR1 LNHDA, CDR2 SQIVND (reference sequence). Trimming removed 7 bases at V and 11 bases at J, with 29 bases between. The CDR3 length is 16 residues. The CDR3 sequence: CASMRKASGADRHAFF. For the CDR3, the DNA is TGTGCCAGTATGAGAAAGGCCTCCGGGGCCGATAGGCACGCTTTCTTT. The full variable domain, its missing parts supplied by reference TRBV19 and TRBJ1-1, is DGGITQSPKYLFRKEGQNVTLSCEQNLNHDAMYWYRQDPGQGLRLIYYSQIVNDFQKGDIAEGYSVSREKKESFPLTVTSAQKNPTAFYLCASMRKASGADRHAFFGQGTRLTVV.

This chain uses TRBV5-6 with TRBJ2-7; D is ambiguous. Germline CDR1 is SGHDT and CDR2 is YYEEEE. This CDR3 has 15 amino acids. V lost 2 bases, J lost 1 base, and 13 bases lay in between. CDR3 amino acids: CASSLWRHLSYEQYF. As DNA, the CDR3 is TGTGCCAGCAGCTTATGGCGCCACCTGTCCTACGAGCAGTACTTC.

The chain uses TRBV4-1 and TRBJ1-1; D is uncertain. Trimming took 3 bases from V and 0 from J, leaving 11 bases between them. CDR1 is MGHRA, CDR2 YSYEKL, per germline. This CDR3 region has 15 residues. The CDR3 region is CASSHGIDLNTEAFF. CDR3 sequence (DNA): TGCGCCAGCAGCCACGGGATAGACCTGAACACTGAAGCTTTCTTT.

This chain links TRBV6-5 with TRBJ1-2, with D possibly TRBD1 on 5 matching bases. Germline V gene sequence: CDR1 MNHEY, CDR2 SVGAGI. V shed 0 bases and J shed 7 bases, with 15 bases lying between them. The length of the CDR3 is 15 residues. CDR3: CASSYSSGIYGGYTF. CDR3 DNA sequence: TGTGCCAGCAGTTACTCTTCAGGGATCTACGGTGGCTACACCTTC.

On this clonotype: Given a much more abundant clone one base away, this may be a read error. V usage is TRBV6-5 and J usage is TRBJ1-1; maybe TRBD1 (5 bases). The germline V and J ends were trimmed by 2 bases and 4 bases, with 8 bases remaining between them. The CDR3 sequence is 13 residues long. Looked up from germline, CDR1 is MNHEY and CDR2 is SVGAGI. CDR3 in amino acids: CASSYGGTTEAFF. The CDR3 coding sequence is TGTGCCAGCAGTTACGGGGGGACCACTGAAGCTTTCTTT.